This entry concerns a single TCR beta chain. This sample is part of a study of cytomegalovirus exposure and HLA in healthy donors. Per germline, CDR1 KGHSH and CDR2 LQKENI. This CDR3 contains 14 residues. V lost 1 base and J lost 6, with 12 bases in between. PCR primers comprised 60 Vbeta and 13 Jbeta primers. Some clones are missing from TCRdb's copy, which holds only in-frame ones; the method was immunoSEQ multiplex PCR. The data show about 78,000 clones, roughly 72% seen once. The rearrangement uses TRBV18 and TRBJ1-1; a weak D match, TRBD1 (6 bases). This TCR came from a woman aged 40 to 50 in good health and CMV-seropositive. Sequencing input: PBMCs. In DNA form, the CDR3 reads TGTGCCAGCTCACCACAGCAGGGGCTCGCTGAAGCTTTCTTT. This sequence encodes CASSPQQGLAEAFF.